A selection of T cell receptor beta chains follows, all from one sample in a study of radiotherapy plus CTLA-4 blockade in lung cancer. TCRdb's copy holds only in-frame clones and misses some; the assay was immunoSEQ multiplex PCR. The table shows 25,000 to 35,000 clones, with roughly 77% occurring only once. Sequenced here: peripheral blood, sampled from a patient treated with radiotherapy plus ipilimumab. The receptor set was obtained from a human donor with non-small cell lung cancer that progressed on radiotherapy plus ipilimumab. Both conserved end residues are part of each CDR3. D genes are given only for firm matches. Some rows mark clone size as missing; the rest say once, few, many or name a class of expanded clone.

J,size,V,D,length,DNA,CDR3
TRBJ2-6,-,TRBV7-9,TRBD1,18,TGTGCCAGCAGCTCTCGGGACAGGGATCCCTCTGGGGCCAACGTCCTGACTTTC,CASSSRDRDPSGANVLTF
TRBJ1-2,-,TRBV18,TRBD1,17,TGTGCCAGCTCACCACCGAACCGGGACAGGGGGCTCTCTGGCTACACCTTC,CASSPPNRDRGLSGYTF
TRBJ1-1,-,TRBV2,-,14,TGTGCCAGCGCCGGGCCTCGACGTGACAGTGAAGCTTTCTTT,CASAGPRRDSEAFF
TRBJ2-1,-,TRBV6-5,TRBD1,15,TGTGCCAGCAGGCCGGGACAGGGCCCCTACAATGAGCAGTTCTTC,CASRPGQGPYNEQFF
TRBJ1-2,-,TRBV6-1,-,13,TGTGCCAGCACCCGGGCAGGGTACTATGGCTACACCTTC,CASTRAGYYGYTF
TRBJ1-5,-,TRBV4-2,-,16,TGTGCCAGCAGCCAAGTAGCTGGCGCAAGCAATCAGCCCCAGCATTTT,CASSQVAGASNQPQHF
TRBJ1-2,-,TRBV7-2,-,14,TGTGCCAGCAGCTTAGTCTGGAGTGGGTATGGCTACACCTTC,CASSLVWSGYGYTF
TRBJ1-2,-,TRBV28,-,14,TGTGCCAGCAGTGCGCAGGACAGACACTATGGCTACACCTTC,CASSAQDRHYGYTF
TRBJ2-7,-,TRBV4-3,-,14,TGCGCCAGCAGCCAGAGGACTGACCCTTACGAGCAGTACTTC,CASSQRTDPYEQYF
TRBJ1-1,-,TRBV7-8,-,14,TGTGCCAGCAGCTTAGGAGGAAGAAGGGGTGAAGCTTTCTTT,CASSLGGRRGEAFF
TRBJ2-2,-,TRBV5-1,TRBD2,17,TGCGCCAGCAGCTTGGCTGGCAGCGGGGGGAGCACCGGGGAGCTGTTTTTT,CASSLAGSGGSTGELFF
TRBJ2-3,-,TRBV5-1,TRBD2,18,TGCGCCAGCAGCTTGAGACGGGGCGGGGGTTACCGCACAGATACGCAGTATTTT,CASSLRRGGGYRTDTQYF
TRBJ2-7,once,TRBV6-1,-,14,TGTGCCAGCAGTCCCCCGGGGAGCGCCTACGAGCAGTACTTC,CASSPPGSAYEQYF
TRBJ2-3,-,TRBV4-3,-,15,TGCGCCAGCAGCCAGGAGGGACTGAGCACAGATACGCAGTATTTT,CASSQEGLSTDTQYF
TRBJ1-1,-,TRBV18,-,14,TGTGCCAGCTCACCTACGACAGGGAACACTGAAGCTTTCTTT,CASSPTTGNTEAFF
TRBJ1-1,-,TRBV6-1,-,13,TGTGCCAGCACCTCCGTTTGGAACACTGAAGCTTTCTTT,CASTSVWNTEAFF
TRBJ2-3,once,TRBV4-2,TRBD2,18,TGTGCCAGCAGCCAAGCGATGGAAGCGGGGCGGAGCACAGATACGCAGTATTTT,CASSQAMEAGRSTDTQYF
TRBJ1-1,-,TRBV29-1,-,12,TGCAGCGTTCCTTGGGGAGGCACTGAAGCTTTCTTT,CSVPWGGTEAFF
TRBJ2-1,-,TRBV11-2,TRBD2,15,TGTGCCAGCAGCCACTCTAGCGGGGGGGGAAATGAGCAGTTCTTC,CASSHSSGGGNEQFF
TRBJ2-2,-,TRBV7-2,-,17,TGTGCCAGCAGCTTAGAGGTGGGGCCCTCTCACACCGGGGAGCTGTTTTTT,CASSLEVGPSHTGELFF
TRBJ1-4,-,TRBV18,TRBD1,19,TGTGCCAGCTCACCACTGGGACAGGGGGCAGGCACGGCTAATGAAAAACTGTTTTTT,CASSPLGQGAGTANEKLFF
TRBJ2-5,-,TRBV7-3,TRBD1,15,TGTGCCAGCAGCGACACAGGGGGCGGACAAGAGACCCAGTACTTC,CASSDTGGGQETQYF
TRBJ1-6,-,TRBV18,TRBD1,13,TGTGCCGGAAGACAGGGAAGTGATTCACCCCTCCACTTT,CAGRQGSDSPLHF
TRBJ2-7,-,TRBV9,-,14,TGTGCCAGCAGCCCCCAGGGGTGGGGGAACGAGCAGTACTTC,CASSPQGWGNEQYF
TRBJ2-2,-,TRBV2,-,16,TGTGCCAGCAGTTACGGGGTTTGGGGTAGCACCGGGGAGCTGTTTTTT,CASSYGVWGSTGELFF
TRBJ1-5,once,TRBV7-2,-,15,TGTGCCAGCAGCTTAGGGGGCGGGGGGGGTCAGCCCCAGCATTTT,CASSLGGGGGQPQHF
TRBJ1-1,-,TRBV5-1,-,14,TGCGCCAGCAGCCACCAAGGGGGGGGCACTGAAGCTTTCTTT,CASSHQGGGTEAFF
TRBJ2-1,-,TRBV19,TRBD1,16,TGTGCCAGTAGGGGGCTGGGGGACAGGTCCTACAATGAGCAGTTCTTC,CASRGLGDRSYNEQFF
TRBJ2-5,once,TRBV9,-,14,TGTGCCAGCAGTATCGGGACACACCAAGAGACCCAGTACTTC,CASSIGTHQETQYF
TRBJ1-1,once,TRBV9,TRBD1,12,TGTGCCAGCAGCGGGACAGGGAGAGTAGCTTTCTTT,CASSGTGRVAFF
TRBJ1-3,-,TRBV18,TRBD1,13,TGTGCCAGCTCGGGACAGGGCGGTAACACCATATATTTT,CASSGQGGNTIYF
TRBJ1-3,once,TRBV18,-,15,TGTGCCAGCTCTCCAAAACACTCGGGGGTACACACCATATATTTT,CASSPKHSGVHTIYF
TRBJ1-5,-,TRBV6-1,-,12,TGTGCCAGCAGTGCCTTAAATCAGCCCCAGCATTTT,CASSALNQPQHF
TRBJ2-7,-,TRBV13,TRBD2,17,TGTGCCAGCAGCTTGTATCTCGGGGGGACGAACTCCTACGAGCAGTACTTC,CASSLYLGGTNSYEQYF
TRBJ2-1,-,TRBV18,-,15,TGTGCCAGCTCACGTCAGGGGAGCGGCCGCAATGAGCAGTTCTTC,CASSRQGSGRNEQFF
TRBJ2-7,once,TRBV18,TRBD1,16,TGTGCCAGCTCACCCTCACGGGACAGGGCACCCTACGAGCAGTACTTC,CASSPSRDRAPYEQYF
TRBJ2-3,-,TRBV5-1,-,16,TGCGCCAGCAGCTTGGTCACAGGGGGGGACACAGATACGCAGTATTTT,CASSLVTGGDTDTQYF
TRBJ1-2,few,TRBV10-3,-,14,TGTGCCATCAGCCTAAAAGAGGGAGGGGTCGGCTACACCTTC,CAISLKEGGVGYTF
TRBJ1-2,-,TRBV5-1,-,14,TGCGCCAGCAGCTCGGACGGGGCTAACTATGGCTACACCTTC,CASSSDGANYGYTF
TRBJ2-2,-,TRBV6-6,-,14,TGTGCCAGCAGACCACAGGGTTTTGACGGGGAGCTGTTTTTT,CASRPQGFDGELFF
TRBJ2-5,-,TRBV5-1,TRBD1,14,TGCGCCAGCAGCTTTACAGGGGGAATAGAGACCCAGTACTTC,CASSFTGGIETQYF
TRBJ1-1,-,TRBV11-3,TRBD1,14,TGTGCCAGCAGCTCGGGACAGGGCGTGGGTGAAGCTTTCTTT,CASSSGQGVGEAFF
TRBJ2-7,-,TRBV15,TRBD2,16,TGTGCCACCAGCACGGGGGAACGGGGGGTCTCCTACGAGCAGTACTTC,CATSTGERGVSYEQYF
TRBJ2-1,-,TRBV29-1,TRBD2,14,TGCAGCGTTGAAGGCGGGGGGGCGAACAATGAGCAGTTCTTC,CSVEGGGANNEQFF
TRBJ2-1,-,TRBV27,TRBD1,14,TGTGCCAGCAGTCCACGGACAGGAACGGGCGAGCAGTTCTTC,CASSPRTGTGEQFF
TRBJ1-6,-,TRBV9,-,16,TGTGCCAGCAGCGACCCGCAGGGGAGAGTTAATTCACCCCTCCACTTT,CASSDPQGRVNSPLHF